This TCR beta chain was retrieved from a study of blood T cells in healthy people across ages (dated by TCRdb to the mid-2010s). In the study overall: In model experiments, template switching captured roughly one uniquely barcoded TCR beta cDNA molecule for every two T cells. Two additional independent replicas of 1 million unique cDNA reads from the same blood draw were analyzed for two donors (one aged 18 to 30 and one aged 80 or older). Using deep sequencing normalized with unique cDNA molecular identifiers, the study measured how TCR beta repertoire diversity changes with age. Four age groups were formed from the donors: young (average approximately 15 years), middle-aged (approximately 40), aged (roughly 58) and long-lived (roughly 81). Broader findings and caveats from the paper: Estimates of total diversity based on one million sequenced T cells were considered lower bounds and underestimates. Compared with the aged group, more naive CD4+ T cells, fewer expanded clones and increased TCR diversity were shown by the long-lived group, suggesting age selection. As age increased, observed TCR beta diversity per million T cells dropped in a roughly linear way, and a significant reduction was already evident by age about 40. Because the CMV infection status of the donors was unknown, age-related changes in expanded clonotypes may potentially have been confounded. A strong correlation was found between observed TCR beta diversity and the percentage of naive T cells measured by flow cytometry. Conclusive comparison of naive and antigen-experienced compartments was prevented by the profiling of bulk unsorted PBMCs.

The cysteine opens and the phenylalanine closes a CDR3 of 17 amino acids. Left in the record is the CDR3 DNA by itself, 51 bases read in frame from the first base. The germline V gene provides CDR1 SGHDT and CDR2 YYEEEE. Germline trimming: 0 bases from V, 7 bases from J; junction bases outside gene matches: 11. The 39 donors, aged about 6 to 100 years, were systemically healthy Caucasian individuals from Russia. Each donor gave 8 to 10 milliliters of peripheral blood, drawn into EDTA-treated Vacutainer tubes. PBMCs were isolated by Ficoll-Paque density-gradient centrifugation, with at least 7 million obtained per sample. Total RNA, at least 5.5 micrograms per sample, was extracted from PBMCs with Trizol reagent. The percentages of naive CD45RAhigh/CD27high T cells were determined by flow cytometry on a PBMC aliquot from every donor. The library was generated by 5' RACE. These reads were obtained on an Illumina HiSeq 2500. A second PCR of about 6 to 11 cycles was run with a J-beta primer mix and a sample-barcoded 5' primer. A unique molecular identifier was introduced onto each TCR beta cDNA molecule by a template-switch 5' adaptor carrying 12 random nucleotides. Each sample yielded at least 2.5 million CDR3-containing paired-end reads. First-strand cDNA synthesis was performed from all RNA using the Mint cDNA synthesis kit, with priming by a TRBC-specific oligonucleotide. Following uracil-DNA glycosylase treatment, a first 18-cycle PCR with universal primers M1SS and BC2_uni_R was performed on all cDNA. In the paper's pipeline: For normalization, 1 million high-quality reads, each with a distinct molecular identifier, were randomly selected from each sample. Instead of being binned into consensus sequences, reads with shared molecular identifiers were discarded. MiTCR, set to a Q25 quality threshold and the strictest error-elimination algorithm, was used for CDR3 identification, clonotype clustering and error correction. A nonparametric unseen species model with Euler transformation was used to estimate lower-bound total TCR beta diversity. Starting from the raw public reads, TCRdb applied fastp trimming at Q25, assembled clones with MiXCR and retained in-frame beta chains. Each CDR3 protein appears once, grouped with its most common genes and DNA. The V and J calls and clone size come from TCRdb's table, not from the authors' own analysis. This sample holds over 450,000 distinct CDR3 sequences; around 24% were observed only once. Around 10% of the sample belongs to the ten largest clones.

This clonotype was counted only a few times. No cognate antigen has been identified for it. Base-call qualities are not available, and no considerably larger clone is one nucleotide away. These same data were also listed under a study on T cells of mothers and their children. As the second paper documents: The donors were nine systemically healthy Caucasian individuals, made up of three mothers and their six children. cDNA synthesis consumed the entire amount of extracted RNA, loaded at about 1.5 ug RNA in each 15 ul reaction. Sample barcodes and 2-4 random nucleotides were added via the M1S primer in the second PCR. More than 8.5 million TCR beta CDR3 reads were obtained from each mother, and some 3.3 million reads were obtained from each child. In both related and unrelated pairs, thymic selection shapes the output of TCR recombination in a similar way, with inherited differences having only a minor effect. Normalized repertoire overlap was always found to be slightly, but never significantly, higher in related mother-child pairs than in unrelated mother-child pairs. Persistent microchimeric T cell clones were not detected, at a sensitivity of 85 to 100 clones per million clonotypes. The study used deep NGS to compare TCR beta repertoires of mothers and children, seeking features distinguishing related mother-child pairs from unrelated individuals. On average, the children were about 10 +/- 4 years old, while the mothers were 40 +/- 4 years old. After adapters were ligated using NEBNext reagents, the libraries underwent 100+100 nt paired-end sequencing on an Illumina HiSeq 2000. To prevent cross-contamination, the mother and child libraries were prepared a month apart and were sequenced in separate runs. For each donor, between about 500,000 and 2,200,000 distinct TCR beta clonotypes were identified. Naive TCR beta clonotypes were estimated from low-frequency clonotypes matched to each donor's FACS-determined naive share, without sorting.

In this chain, TRBV5-6 is recombined with TRBJ2-1; 9 bases in the junction line up with TRBD2. The clonotype was recovered from a boy under 18 in good health. Sequencing was performed on blood. The CDR3 has the sequence CASSLAMAGGPWNEQFF. The nucleotide sequence is TGTGCCAGCAGCTTGGCCATGGCGGGAGGGCCGTGGAATGAGCAGTTCTTC. Here the CDR3 is joined to the reference TRBV5-6 and TRBJ2-1 genes, and the full variable domain is: DAGVTQSPTHLIKTRGQQVTLRCSPKSGHDTVSWYQQALGQGPQFIFQYYEEEERQRGNFPDRFSGHQFPNYSSELNVNALLLGDSALYLCASSLAMAGGPWNEQFFGPGTRLTVL.